This TCR beta chain is from a study of shared clonotypes between healthy human individuals. Overall study context: CD4 naive and memory got three plates each, CD8 naive two, CD8 memory one.

Only CD45RO-negative cells positively selected for CCR7 counted as naive CD8 cells, so terminally differentiated effector memory CD45RA+ cells were excluded. Nashville, Tennessee was home to all donors, who were Caucasian adults. The assay ran at deep level. The protocol was immunoSEQ multiplex PCR, while the TCRdb copy is restricted to in-frame clones and leaves out a portion. The table includes hundreds of thousands of clones, about 98% detected once. This clonotype was sampled from a young man in good health. Source material: naive CD8+ T cells sorted from blood.

CDR3 nucleotides: TGCGCCAGCAGCCAAGATTCTGGAATCAACCCATCCTACGAGCAGTACTTC. Translation gives CASSQDSGINPSYEQYF. The V gene is TRBV4-1, the J gene TRBJ2-7; no clear D. Deletions cut 0 bases from V and 1 base from J, with 16 bases between. Germline values: CDR1 MGHRA, CDR2 YSYEKL. The CDR3 has 17 amino acids.